These T cell receptor beta chains were read from a single sample in a study of T cell repertoires and HLA-DP antigens. Their cognate antigens are unknown. Only in-frame clones appear in the TCRdb table, and some are missing; sequencing was by immunoSEQ multiplex PCR. This sample yields around 90,000 clones, of which 86% are seen a single time; about 1.7% belongs to the top ten. The sequenced material came from CD4+ T cells from PBMCs. Receptors originate from a middle-aged man in good health and CMV-seronegative. CDR3s include the opening cysteine and the closing phenylalanine or tryptophan. D genes are given only for firm matches. Size is stated for part of the rows, as once, few or many counts, or as a class when the clone is expanded.

size	V	D	J	DNA	CDR3
.	TRBV7-9	TRBD2	TRBJ2-6	TGTGCCAGCAGCTTTTCTAGCGGTGGGGCCAACGTCCTGACTTTC	CASSFSSGGANVLTF
.	TRBV7-2	.	TRBJ1-2	TGTGCCAGCAGCCTCGGGGGGGGTGGCTACACCTTC	CASSLGGGGYTF
.	TRBV4-1	TRBD2	TRBJ2-4	TGCGCCAGCAGCCAAGTGGAAGCGGGACCCATTCAGTACTTC	CASSQVEAGPIQYF
once	TRBV9	.	TRBJ1-6	TGTGCCAGCAGCGTAACACCAGATGGGAATTCACCCCTCCACTTT	CASSVTPDGNSPLHF
.	TRBV11-2	TRBD2	TRBJ2-1	TGTGCCAGCAGGCAGGGTGGAGCGGGAGTATCTGGCGGGATTAATGAGCAGTTCTTC	CASRQGGAGVSGGINEQFF
few	TRBV2	.	TRBJ1-5	TGTGCCAGCAGTGGGACAGTCAATCAGCCCCAGCATTTT	CASSGTVNQPQHF
.	TRBV6-1	.	TRBJ2-3	TGTGCCAGCACTACTACAAGGGGAGATACGCAGTATTTT	CASTTTRGDTQYF
.	TRBV28	.	TRBJ2-4	TGTGCCAGCAGTTTATCCCTAGCCAAAAACATTCAGTACTTC	CASSLSLAKNIQYF
once	TRBV5-1	TRBD1	TRBJ2-5	TGCGCCAGCAGCTTGACAGGGGGCGGGGAGACCCAGTACTTC	CASSLTGGGETQYF
.	TRBV7-8	TRBD1	TRBJ2-7	TGTGCCAGCAGCTCCGTGGGGGGACAGGGGACAGCCTACGAGCAGTACTTC	CASSSVGGQGTAYEQYF
.	TRBV19	.	TRBJ1-2	TGTGCCAGTAGTGTTTTGCAGGCGCCCCCTTCCTTC	CASSVLQAPPSF
few	TRBV7-2	.	TRBJ2-7	TGTGCCAGCAGCTTAGCCACACGCAGTGCCTACGAGCAGTACTTC	CASSLATRSAYEQYF
.	TRBV9	.	TRBJ2-1	TGTGCCAGCAGCGTAGGGACGGGCGATTACAATGAGCAGTTCTTC	CASSVGTGDYNEQFF
.	TRBV28	TRBD2	TRBJ2-7	TGTGCCAGCAGGGGACTAGCTCGAGGCGAGCAGTACTTC	CASRGLARGEQYF
.	TRBV2	TRBD1	TRBJ2-3	TGTGCCAGCAGTCTGGACAGGGGGCGAACAGATACGCAGTATTTT	CASSLDRGRTDTQYF
.	TRBV7-2	TRBD2	TRBJ2-7	TGTGCCAGCAGCCGTGGGACTAGCGGCTACGAGCAGTACTTC	CASSRGTSGYEQYF
.	TRBV5-1	TRBD1	TRBJ1-2	TGCGCCAGCCGAGGACAGGAAACTAACTATGGCTACACCTTC	CASRGQETNYGYTF
.	TRBV29-1	TRBD2	TRBJ2-3	TGCAGCGCCCGAGCGGGAGGTTCCGGCACAGATACGCAGTATTTT	CSARAGGSGTDTQYF
.	TRBV25-1	TRBD1	TRBJ1-4	TGTGCCAGCAGTGACCCGCAGGGGGCTAATGAAAAACTGTTTTTT	CASSDPQGANEKLFF
once	TRBV5-8	.	TRBJ2-3	TGTGCCAGCAGCTTGGTCGTCAATACGCAGTATTTT	CASSLVVNTQYF
.	TRBV28	.	TRBJ2-3	TGTGCCAGCAGTTTATCCCCTGTGGGTACGCAGTATTTT	CASSLSPVGTQYF
.	TRBV27	TRBD2	TRBJ2-4	TGTGCCAAGGCGCCCCCGGGACTAGCGGGAGGGGCCAAAAACATTCAGTACTTC	CAKAPPGLAGGAKNIQYF
.	TRBV30	.	TRBJ2-5	TGTGCCTGGAGTACAGGGTACTCCGAGACCCAGTACTTC	CAWSTGYSETQYF
few	TRBV19	.	TRBJ2-2	TGTGCCAGTAGTATAGAGGGGGGGACAGTGTACACCGGGGAGCTGTTTTTT	CASSIEGGTVYTGELFF
.	TRBV6-5	.	TRBJ1-3	TGTGCCAGCAGTTACGACACCCACTCTGGAAACACCATATATTTT	CASSYDTHSGNTIYF